The sequence of this T cell receptor beta chain was determined in a study of regulatory T cells in long-lasting Graves disease. For the study at large: Antithyroid drug exposure in newly diagnosed Graves' patients had lasted under 3 months. Findings of the study overall: Reduced TCR diversity was observed in persistent Graves' patients versus newly diagnosed patients. Comparison showed that persistent patients shared more public clonotypes (about 2,700) than new patients (966).

Arm-PCR of CDR3 regions and iRepertoire HTBI primers were used to build TCR beta libraries. TCRdb processed the multiplex PCR reads anew with MiXCR; each CDR3 protein has one entry. The data contain about 240,000 distinct CDR3 sequences, 20% to 25% of them seen just once; the ten biggest clones take up roughly 14%. This clonotype was counted at least ten times. Its antigen is undetermined. The time point denotes: newly diagnosed GD, antithyroid drugs for less than 3 months. PBMC RNA served as the TCR library source. Roughly 9 milliliters of peripheral blood were taken and placed in EDTA tubes. The source was peripheral blood mononuclear cells (PBMCs), collected at new diagnosis, from a patient treated with antithyroid drugs. The sequence came from a female donor with Graves disease.

The CDR3 bases are TGCGCCAGCAGCTTAAATACAGAGGTTTCCTACAATGAGCAGTTCTTC. Translation: CASSLNTEVSYNEQFF. The chain uses TRBV5-1 and TRBJ2-1; D gene unclear. V was pared by 2 bases and J by 1 base, with 13 bases between. The germline gives CDR1 SGHRS, CDR2 YFSETQ. The CDR3 is made up of 16 amino acids.